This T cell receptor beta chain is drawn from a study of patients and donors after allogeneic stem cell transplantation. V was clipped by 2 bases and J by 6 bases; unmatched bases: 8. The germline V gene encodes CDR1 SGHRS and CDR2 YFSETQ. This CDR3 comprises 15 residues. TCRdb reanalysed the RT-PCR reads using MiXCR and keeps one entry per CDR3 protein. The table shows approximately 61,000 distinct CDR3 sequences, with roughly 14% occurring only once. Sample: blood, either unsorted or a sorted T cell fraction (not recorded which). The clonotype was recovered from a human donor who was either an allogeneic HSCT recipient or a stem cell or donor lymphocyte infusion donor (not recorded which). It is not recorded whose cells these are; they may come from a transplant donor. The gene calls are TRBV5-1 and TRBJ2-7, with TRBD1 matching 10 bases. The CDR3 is CASSFPGQGKSEQYF. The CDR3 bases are TGCGCCAGCAGCTTCCCGGGACAGGGGAAAAGCGAGCAGTACTTC. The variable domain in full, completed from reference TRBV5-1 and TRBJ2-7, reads KAGVTQTPRYLIKTRGQQVTLSCSPISGHRSVSWYQQTPGQGLQFLFEYFSETQRNKGNFPGRFSGRQFSNSRSEMNVSTLELGDSALYLCASSFPGQGKSEQYFGPGTRLTVT.